This T cell receptor beta chain is drawn from a study of a mutant IDH1 vaccine in newly diagnosed glioma. Study-level background: In weeks 1, 3, 5, 7, 11, 15, 19 and 23, patients were immunized, eight times in all. Vaccine administration was initiated 4-6 weeks following radiotherapy alone, or with temozolomide cycles.

Sequenced by immunoSEQ multiplex PCR; TCRdb stores in-frame clones only, minus some. The sample has 55,000 to 70,000 clones, around 89% seen once. Comments on this clone: Its antigen is unknown.

Study outcomes and limitations: Top peripheral T cell clonotype shifts appeared unrelated to pseudoprogression.

As for time point: week 11, during vaccination. The vaccine gave 300 ug of a 20-mer mutant IDH1 peptide subcutaneously per dose. The source was PBMCs, collected from a glioma patient whose treatment included an IDH1 peptide vaccine. This TCR derives from a man between 35 and 55 years old with glioma.

CDR3 sequence reads: CASSTGVYGYTF. CDR3 coding DNA: TGTGCCAGCAGTACAGGGGTCTATGGCTACACCTTC. The V and J genes are TRBV2 and TRBJ1-2; 7 nucleotides agree with TRBD1. The germline gives CDR1 SNHLY, CDR2 FYNNEI. The CDR3 length is 12 residues. The ends lost 5 bases at V and 4 bases at J; junction bases unmatched: 1.